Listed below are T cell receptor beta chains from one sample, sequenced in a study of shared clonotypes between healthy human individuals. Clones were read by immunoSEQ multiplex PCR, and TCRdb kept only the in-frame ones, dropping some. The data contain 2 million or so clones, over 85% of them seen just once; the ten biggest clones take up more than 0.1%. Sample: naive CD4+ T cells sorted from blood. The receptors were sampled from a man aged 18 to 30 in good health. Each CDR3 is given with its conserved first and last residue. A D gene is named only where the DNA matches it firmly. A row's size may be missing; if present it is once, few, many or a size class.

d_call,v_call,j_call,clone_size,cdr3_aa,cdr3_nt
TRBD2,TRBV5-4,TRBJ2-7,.,CASSAPGLAGAYEQYF,TGTGCCAGCAGCGCGCCGGGACTAGCGGGAGCCTACGAGCAGTACTTC
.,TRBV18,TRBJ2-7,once,CASSPGAQGGAHEQYF,TGTGCCAGCTCACCAGGCGCTCAGGGCGGTGCCCACGAGCAGTACTTC
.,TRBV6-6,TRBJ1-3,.,CASSPQGSGNTIYF,TGTGCCAGCAGTCCACAGGGCTCTGGAAACACCATATATTTT
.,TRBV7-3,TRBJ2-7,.,CASSLQGAGEQYF,TGTGCCAGCAGCTTGCAGGGTGCGGGCGAGCAGTACTTC
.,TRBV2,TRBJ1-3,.,CASSYGTGYSGNTIYF,TGTGCCAGCAGCTACGGGACCGGCTACTCTGGAAACACCATATATTTT
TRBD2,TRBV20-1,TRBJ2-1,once,CSAPFSGEQFF,TGCAGTGCTCCCTTTAGCGGGGAGCAGTTCTTC
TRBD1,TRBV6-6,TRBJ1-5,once,CASSGQGFYSNQPQHF,TGTGCCAGCAGTGGACAGGGATTCTATAGCAATCAGCCCCAGCATTTT
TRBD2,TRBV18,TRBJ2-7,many,CASSLSGTSGYEQYF,TGTGCCAGCTCACTATCCGGGACTAGCGGCTACGAGCAGTACTTC
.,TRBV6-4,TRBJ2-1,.,CASSDYAGAPSNEQFF,TGTGCCAGCAGTGACTATGCGGGGGCGCCTTCTAATGAGCAGTTCTTC
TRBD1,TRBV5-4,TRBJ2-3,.,CASSQGAADTQYF,TGTGCCAGCAGCCAGGGGGCCGCAGATACGCAGTATTTT
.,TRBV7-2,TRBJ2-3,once,CASSPHGPDTQYF,TGTGCCAGCAGCCCCCACGGTCCAGATACGCAGTATTTT
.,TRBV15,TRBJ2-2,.,CATSRDQPGGRKGTGELFF,TGTGCCACCAGCAGAGACCAACCCGGGGGCAGGAAGGGAACCGGGGAGCTGTTTTTT
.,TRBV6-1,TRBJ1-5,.,CASSEGRHQPQHF,TGTGCCAGCAGTGAAGGGAGGCATCAGCCCCAGCATTTT
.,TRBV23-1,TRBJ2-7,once,CASSHTVPDYEQYF,TGCGCCAGCAGTCACACGGTCCCGGACTACGAGCAGTACTTC
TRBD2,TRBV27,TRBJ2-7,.,CASSLQGLAYEQYF,TGTGCCAGCAGTCTCCAGGGACTAGCGTACGAGCAGTACTTC
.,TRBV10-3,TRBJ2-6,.,CAILTGSGANVLTF,TGTGCCATCCTGACGGGTTCTGGGGCCAACGTCCTGACTTTC
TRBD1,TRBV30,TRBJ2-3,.,CAWSPGQGSDTQYF,TGTGCCTGGTCTCCGGGACAGGGTTCAGATACGCAGTATTTT